The 30 T cell receptor beta chains given below trace back to one sample, sequenced in a study of T cell responses to AZD1222 COVID-19 vaccine. Libraries were prepared by immunoSEQ multiplex PCR; TCRdb keeps only in-frame clonotypes and omits some of them. The table shows about 180,000 clones, with about nine tenths occurring only once. The sample was peripheral blood, taken on day 0 of AZD1222 vaccination. All receptors come from an adult in good health.

This clone was observed a single time. The V and J genes are TRBV7-9 and TRBJ1-2, with D uncertain. This CDR3 has 13 residues. V lost 1 base and J lost 4, with 7 bases in between. Germline V lookup: CDR1 SEHNR, CDR2 FQNEAQ (reference sequence). CDR3 nucleotides: TGTGCCAGCAGCTTAGACGGAGTCTATGGCTACACCTTC. Its translation: CASSLDGVYGYTF.

The chain employs TRBV27 and TRBJ2-7; TRBD2 is a possible D gene (6 bases). CDR1 is MNHEY, CDR2 SMNVEV, per germline (reference sequence). V lost 6 bases to trimming and J lost 4 bases, with 16 bases between them. The CDR3 totals 14 residues. The CDR3 reads CASSPGEDGYEQYF. CDR3 in DNA: TGTGCCAGCAGCCCTGGGGAGGATGGGTACGAGCAGTACTTC.

As regards this clone: Compared with germline, one end of the junction differs, possibly owing to a read error. The chain carries TRBV10-3 and TRBJ1-2, with D possibly being TRBD1 (6 bases). Germline V gives CDR1 ENHRY, CDR2 SYGVKD. CDR3 length equals 12 residues. The CDR3 nucleotides are TGTGCCATCAGTGAGTCAACAGATCGGGGACACTTC. Amino acids: CAISESTDRGHF.

The chain recombines TRBV7-9 with TRBJ1-2, with D unresolved. The CDR3 is made up of 14 amino acids. CDR1 and CDR2 (germline): SEHNR, FQNEAQ (reference sequence). Between the trimmed V and J ends, which lost 0 bases and 6 bases, there was a span of 11 bases. CDR3 sequence: CASSLAQWENGYTF. The CDR3 DNA follows: TGTGCCAGCAGCTTAGCCCAGTGGGAGAATGGCTACACCTTC. Filled out from reference TRBV7-9 and TRBJ1-2, the complete variable domain reads DTGVSQNPRHKITKRGQNVTFRCDPISEHNRLYWYRQTLGQGPEFLTYFQNEAQLEKSRLLSDRFSAERPKGSFSTLEIQRTEQGDSAMYLCASSLAQWENGYTFGSGTRLTVV.

For the CDR3, the DNA is TGTGCCAGCAGCCCCCGCCCGGAGTCCGGGGAGCTGTTTTTT. Protein sequence: CASSPRPESGELFF. The chain recombines TRBV3-1 (or the pseudogene TRBV3-2) with TRBJ2-2; no reliable D call. The CDR3 length is 14 residues. Germline CDR1 is LGHDT and CDR2 is YNNKEL (reference sequence). V was cut by 4 bases and J by 6 bases, with 12 bases left in between.

V usage is TRBV5-1 and J usage is TRBJ2-3; D call uncertain. Germline V gene data show CDR1 as SGHRS and CDR2 as YFSETQ. The CDR3 consists of 13 residues. V was trimmed by 1 base and J by 7 bases, leaving 10 bases between them. CDR3: CASSLSHSHTQYF. CDR3 in DNA: TGCGCCAGCAGCTTGTCCCACAGCCATACGCAGTATTTT.

The chain recombines TRBV4-1 with TRBJ1-6; a possible D gene is TRBD1 (5 bases). The CDR3 extends over 15 amino acids. Looked up from germline, CDR1 is MGHRA and CDR2 is YSYEKL. Trimming pared 0 bases from V and 9 bases from J, leaving 12 bases between. CDR3 nucleotides: TGCGCCAGCAGCCAAGAAAGGGTAAGGGGTTCACCCCTCCACTTT. Translating gives CASSQERVRGSPLHF.

V is TRBV14 and J is TRBJ1-3; no clear D. Trimming stripped 4 bases from V and 0 bases from J, with 10 bases between. CDR1 and CDR2 from the germline V gene are SGHDN and FVKESK. The CDR3 is made up of 15 amino acids. CDR3 residues: CASSRPGGSGNTIYF. The CDR3 coding sequence is TGTGCCAGCAGCCGGCCGGGAGGCTCTGGAAACACCATATATTTT.

This clone was seen once. The chain carries TRBV7-3 and TRBJ2-1, with TRBD1 as a possible D gene (5 bases). Trimming removed 5 bases from V and 2 bases from J, with 7 bases in between. The CDR3 covers 13 residues. CDR1 is SGHTA, CDR2 FQGTGA, per germline. The CDR3 DNA reads as TGTGCCAGCAGCCAGACAGCCTACAATGAGCAGTTCTTC. This translates into CASSQTAYNEQFF.

The chain combines TRBV29-1 with TRBJ1-2; D is perhaps TRBD1 (6 bases). The V gene's germline CDR1 is SQVTM and CDR2 ANQGSEA. The CDR3 has 14 amino acids. V was shortened by 5 bases and J by 2 bases, with 15 bases between the two germline ends. The CDR3 protein is CSVRGGQGNYGYTF. The CDR3, as DNA: TGCAGCGTTAGAGGGGGGCAGGGGAACTATGGCTACACCTTC.

V is TRBV4-3 and J is TRBJ1-2; D possibly corresponds to TRBD1 (6 bases). Germline values: CDR1 LGHNA, CDR2 YSLEER. This CDR3 region has 14 residues. The germline V and J ends were trimmed by 4 bases and 6 bases, with 15 bases remaining between them. This CDR3 is CASSRSLGANGYTF. CDR3 nucleotide sequence: TGCGCCAGCAGCCGTTCGTTGGGGGCTAATGGCTACACCTTC.

The chain couples TRBV28 to TRBJ1-2; D not certain. The CDR3 length is 12 residues. Germline lookup yields CDR1 MDHEN and CDR2 SYDVKM. The V gene lost 8 bases and the J gene lost 6 bases, with 13 bases spanning the gap. DNA of the CDR3: TGTGCCAGCGGACGGAGGGCAGATGGCTACACCTTC. Its protein product is CASGRRADGYTF.

The chain uses TRBV29-1 and TRBJ2-3; tentative D call: TRBD1 (6 bases). Deletions cut 4 bases from V and 4 bases from J, with 24 bases between. The germline V gene encodes CDR1 SQVTM and CDR2 ANQGSEA. This CDR3 spans 17 amino acids. As DNA, the CDR3 is TGCAGCGTTGGAGGGACATCTCGCCCAACCGGCGCAGATACGCAGTATTTT. Translating it yields CSVGGTSRPTGADTQYF.

V and J are TRBV6-4 and TRBJ2-3, with D possibly being TRBD1 (5 bases). With 5 bases removed from V and 2 bases from J, the gap between germline ends came to 11 bases. This CDR3 has 14 residues. Germline lookup yields CDR1 MRHNA and CDR2 SNTAGT. CDR3 sequence reads: CASSPQGLTDTQYF. The CDR3 DNA reads as TGTGCCAGCAGTCCCCAGGGCCTCACAGATACGCAGTATTTT.

This clone was counted a few times. The chain links TRBV28 to TRBJ1-1, with D hard to call. V lost 3 bases, J lost 1 base, and 6 bases lay in between. Germline V gene sequence: CDR1 MDHEN, CDR2 SYDVKM. The CDR3 contains 13 residues. This chain's CDR3 is CASSFRGNTEAFF. CDR3 nucleotide sequence: TGTGCCAGCAGTTTTCGAGGGAACACTGAAGCTTTCTTT. Full variable domain (missing parts from reference TRBV28 and TRBJ1-1): DVKVTQSSRYLVKRTGEKVFLECVQDMDHENMFWYRQDPGLGLRLIYFSYDVKMKEKGDIPEGYSVSREKKERFSLILESASTNQTSMYLCASSFRGNTEAFFGQGTRLTVV.

The chain links TRBV6-5 to TRBJ1-5; D perhaps matches TRBD1 (5 bases). V lost 0 bases and J 7 bases, leaving 13 bases between the germline ends. This CDR3 contains 15 residues. Germline loops: CDR1 MNHEY, CDR2 SVGAGI. For the CDR3, the DNA is TGTGCCAGCAGTTACTCGGCCAGGGAGGGCCAGCCCCAGCATTTT. Translated, it gives CASSYSAREGQPQHF.

This clone was counted a single time. The V and J genes are TRBV7-2 and TRBJ1-4; D ambiguous. The CDR3 consists of 14 residues. The germline gives CDR1 SGHTA, CDR2 FQGNSA. The germline V and J ends were trimmed by 1 base and 8 bases, with 11 bases remaining between them. DNA for the CDR3: TGTGCCAGCAGCTTAGTGGGGTATGGGGAAAAACTGTTTTTT. Encoded protein: CASSLVGYGEKLFF.

The rearrangement links TRBV7-8 to TRBJ1-3; D is uncertain. This CDR3 contains 15 residues. The germline V gene has CDR1 SGHVS and CDR2 FQNEAQ. The V gene lost 2 bases and the J gene lost 0 bases, with 8 bases spanning the gap. This CDR3 reads CASSLTAGSGNTIYF. DNA for the CDR3: TGTGCCAGCAGCTTAACCGCCGGCTCTGGAAACACCATATATTTT.

The chain combines TRBV3-1 (or the pseudogene TRBV3-2) with TRBJ2-1, with D tentatively TRBD2 (7 bases). The CDR3 is made up of 15 amino acids. Germline assignment: CDR1 LGHDT and CDR2 YNNKEL (reference sequence). Trimming left V 4 bases short and J 5 bases short, with 15 bases between. CDR3 protein: CASSPRAGADNEQFF. DNA for the CDR3: TGTGCCAGCAGCCCCCGGGCGGGGGCAGACAATGAGCAGTTCTTC.

CDR3 sequence (DNA): TGTGCCAGCAGCGTAGGGGACACACTCAACACTGAAGCTTTCTTT. It translates to CASSVGDTLNTEAFF. V is TRBV9 and J is TRBJ1-1; possible D gene TRBD1, 6 bases. Germline CDR1 SGDLS, CDR2 YYNGEE. V was shortened by 0 bases and J by 2 bases, with 11 bases between the two germline ends. The CDR3 spans 15 residues.

In its sample, this clone was seen once. The chain is built from TRBV10-2 and TRBJ1-6; a weak D match, TRBD1 (5 bases). V lost 10 bases and J 5 bases, leaving 12 bases between the germline ends. The germline V gene has CDR1 WSHSY and CDR2 SAAADI. This CDR3 comprises 13 residues. The CDR3 nucleotides are TGCGCCACCACCGGGACTAATAATTCACCCCTCCACTTT. Encoded protein: CATTGTNNSPLHF.

This chain connects TRBV21-1 to TRBJ1-5. TRBV21-1 represents a pseudogene. The CDR3 loop spans 16 amino acids. Here the CDR3 DNA reads TGTGCCAGCAGTCGAGCGAGGCAGGTTTGTAATCAGCCCCAGCATTTT. Protein product: CASSRARQVCNQPQHF.

The chain joins TRBV4-3 to TRBJ2-5; the D gene could be TRBD1 or TRBD2 (5 bases each). The CDR3 spans 14 residues. Per the germline V gene, CDR1 is LGHNA and CDR2 is YSLEER. V was cut by 4 bases and J by 5 bases, with 14 bases left in between. The CDR3 DNA reads TGCGCCAGCAGCCTGGGACCCTTAGAGGAGACCCAGTACTTC. Translated: CASSLGPLEETQYF.

The V call is TRBV15, the J call TRBJ1-2; 10 positions agree with TRBD1. The CDR3 has 14 amino acids. CDR1 LNHNV and CDR2 YYDKDF come from the germline V gene (reference sequence). With 0 bases clipped from V and 6 bases from J, the junction kept 1 base outside the gene matches. The CDR3 here is CATSREDRGHGYTF. The CDR3 coding sequence is TGTGCCACCAGCAGAGAAGACAGGGGGCATGGCTACACCTTC.

The chain uses TRBV5-6 and TRBJ1-6; no firm D call. This CDR3 comprises 13 residues. The germline gives CDR1 SGHDT, CDR2 YYEEEE. V was shortened by 0 bases and J by 5 bases, with 3 bases between the two germline ends. CDR3 coding DNA: TGTGCCAGCAGCTTGGGAGATAATTCACCCCTCCACTTT. This gives the protein CASSLGDNSPLHF.

The chain joins TRBV5-1 to TRBJ2-7, with 9 bases lining up with TRBD1. The CDR3 contains 13 residues. CDR1 and CDR2 from the germline V gene are SGHRS and YFSETQ. V dropped 3 bases and J dropped 3; count of bases not matched to a gene: 1. CDR3 in amino acids: CASSWDRVYEQYF. As DNA, the CDR3 is TGCGCCAGCAGCTGGGACAGGGTCTACGAGCAGTACTTC.

V is TRBV28 and J is TRBJ2-2; 9 bases are shared with TRBD1. Looked up from germline, CDR1 is MDHEN and CDR2 is SYDVKM. V dropped 6 bases and J dropped 5; count of bases not matched to a gene: 1. CDR3 length: 13 residues. The CDR3 loop reads CASRGQGTGELFF. In DNA form, the CDR3 reads TGTGCCAGCAGGGGACAGGGAACCGGGGAGCTGTTTTTT.

The table lists this clone with a count of one. The J gene is TRBJ1-2, the V gene TRBV3-1 (or the pseudogene TRBV3-2); D is unresolved. Germline values: CDR1 LGHDT, CDR2 YNNKEL (reference sequence). CDR3 size: 15 residues. Between the trimmed V and J ends, which lost 0 bases and 6 bases, there was a span of 14 bases. Here the CDR3 reads CASSQDLGGNNGYTF. The CDR3 DNA is TGTGCCAGCAGCCAAGATCTCGGAGGGAACAATGGCTACACCTTC.

About this clone itself: Germline is not matched at one junction end, which may reflect a read error. The chain joins TRBV28 to TRBJ1-5; D uncertain. The germline V gene encodes CDR1 MDHEN and CDR2 SYDVKM. The CDR3 totals 15 residues. CDR3 in amino acids: CASSPAKGGSSSFAF. DNA of the CDR3: TGTGCCAGCAGTCCCGCAAAAGGAGGGTCCTCCTCCTTCGCTTTT.

Only a few counts were recorded for this clone. The chain combines TRBV20-1 with TRBJ1-4, with D hard to call. CDR1 and CDR2 from the germline V gene are DFQATT and SNEGSKA (reference sequence). The V end lost 3 bases, the J end lost 8 bases, and 10 bases lay between the germline ends. The CDR3 runs to 12 residues. CDR3 DNA: TGCAGTGCTAGTGGGCTTGGGGAAAAACTGTTTTTT. Its protein is CSASGLGEKLFF.